The table lists the clone carrying this TCR beta chain with many counts. TCRdb redid the calling of the 5' RACE reads with MiXCR, one entry per CDR3 protein. The table has approximately 82,000 distinct CDR3 sequences, about 13% seen once. The source of the sample is a study of neurological immune-mediated disorders. Germline-derived CDR1 and CDR2 are MGHDK and SYGVNS. The V and J ends lost 2 bases and 7 bases, in that order; junction bases with no gene match: 6. This CDR3 has 15 amino acids. Time point reported: longitudinal time-point 2. The sample was PBMCs. The clonotype comes from a female donor with HTLV-1-associated myelopathy (HAM/TSP). The chain carries TRBV25-1 and TRBJ1-4; TRBD1 matches at 8 bases. The CDR3 protein is CASSEVRGQREKLFF. For the CDR3, the DNA is TGTGCCAGCAGTGAAGTCAGGGGGCAACGTGAAAAACTGTTTTTT.